Each of the 3 T cell receptor beta chains below was sequenced from the same sample in a study of cytomegalovirus exposure and HLA in healthy donors. PCR amplification relied on 60 Vbeta primers (plus 13 Jbeta primers). Assay used: immunoSEQ multiplex PCR; TCRdb lists only in-frame clones, some missing. The sample includes about 250,000 clones, approximately 78% of them seen just once. Sequencing used PBMCs. These receptors came from a boy aged 10-17 years in good health and CMV-seronegative.

This chain links TRBV6-5 with TRBJ1-1; TRBD1 agrees at 7 bases. CDR1 and CDR2 (germline): MNHEY, SVGAGI. V trimming: 5 bases; J trimming: 10 bases; junction bases outside the gene matches: 13. This CDR3 spans 14 amino acids. In DNA, the CDR3 is TGTGCCAGCAGTCCGAACGGGGGGGCAGGGGGAGCTTTCTTT. Residues: CASSPNGGAGGAFF.

The chain has TRBV5-1 and TRBJ1-1; 7 bases match TRBD1. After removal of 4 bases from V and 4 bases from J, the junction contained 10 bases not matched to a gene. Germline V gives CDR1 SGHRS, CDR2 YFSETQ. The CDR3 extends over 15 amino acids. The CDR3 DNA sequence: TGCGCCAGCAGCCTAGTAGGGGGCTCGGGCACTGAAGCTTTCTTT. Amino acid sequence: CASSLVGGSGTEAFF.

The V gene is TRBV7-8, the J gene TRBJ1-5; TRBD1 aligns across 8 bases. Germline lookup yields CDR1 SGHVS and CDR2 FQNEAQ. The trim removed 4 bases at V and 6 bases at J, leaving 14 bases unmatched. CDR3 length: 17 amino acids. The CDR3 is CASSSPVGRGLGQPQHF. CDR3 coding DNA: TGTGCCAGCAGCTCTCCCGTGGGCAGGGGGCTTGGTCAGCCCCAGCATTTT.